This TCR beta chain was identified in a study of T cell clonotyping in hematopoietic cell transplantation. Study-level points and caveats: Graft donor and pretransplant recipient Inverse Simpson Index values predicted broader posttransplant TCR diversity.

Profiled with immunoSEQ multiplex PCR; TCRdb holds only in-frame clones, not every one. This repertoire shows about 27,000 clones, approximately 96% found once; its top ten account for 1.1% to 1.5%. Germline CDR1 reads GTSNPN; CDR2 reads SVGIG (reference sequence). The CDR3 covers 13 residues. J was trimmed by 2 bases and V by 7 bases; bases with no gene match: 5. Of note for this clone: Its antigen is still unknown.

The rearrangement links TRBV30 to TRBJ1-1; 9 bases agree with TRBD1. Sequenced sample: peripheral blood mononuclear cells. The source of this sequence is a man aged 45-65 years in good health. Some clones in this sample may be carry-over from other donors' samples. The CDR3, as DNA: TGTGCCTCTAACAGGGGGCAAAACACTGAAGCTTTCTTT. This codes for CASNRGQNTEAFF.